This is a list of T cell receptor beta chains from one sample in a study of shared clonotypes between healthy human individuals. This table comes from immunoSEQ multiplex PCR, and its TCRdb copy is limited to in-frame clones, with some not included. The sample includes approximately 1.5 million clones, approximately 98.5% of them seen just once. Sequenced input: naive CD4+ T cells sorted from blood. These receptors came from a man between 25 and 39 years old in good health. CDR3s include the opening cysteine and the closing phenylalanine or tryptophan. D genes are given only for firm matches. A clone size is listed for some rows: how often the clone was seen (once, few, many), or a class if it is expanded.

d_call: TRBD1
v_call: TRBV30
clone_size: .
j_call: TRBJ2-5
cdr3_nt: TGTGCCTGGGAGACAGGGGCCCGGGAGACCCAGTACTTC
cdr3_aa: CAWETGARETQYF

d_call: .
v_call: TRBV7-2
clone_size: once
j_call: TRBJ1-1
cdr3_nt: TGTGCCAGCAGCCTACTGACAGTGGCGAACACTGAAGCTTTCTTT
cdr3_aa: CASSLLTVANTEAFF

d_call: .
v_call: TRBV18
clone_size: .
j_call: TRBJ2-5
cdr3_nt: TGTGCCAGCTCACCTCGGCGCGGAGGCCAAGAGACCCAGTACTTC
cdr3_aa: CASSPRRGGQETQYF

d_call: .
v_call: TRBV7-2
clone_size: .
j_call: TRBJ2-1
cdr3_nt: TGTGCCAGCAGCTCCGGGACGAGCTCCTACAATGAGCAGTTCTTC
cdr3_aa: CASSSGTSSYNEQFF

d_call: .
v_call: TRBV5-5
clone_size: .
j_call: TRBJ2-2
cdr3_nt: TGTGCCAGCAGCCAACTTGTGGCGACCGGGGAGCTGTTTTTT
cdr3_aa: CASSQLVATGELFF

d_call: .
v_call: TRBV18
clone_size: .
j_call: TRBJ1-2
cdr3_nt: TGTGCCAGCTCCACAAGGGGTTCTAACTATGGCTACACCTTC
cdr3_aa: CASSTRGSNYGYTF

d_call: TRBD1
v_call: TRBV10-1
clone_size: once
j_call: TRBJ1-2
cdr3_nt: TGCGCCAGCAGTGTGGGACAGACCTATGGCTACACCTTC
cdr3_aa: CASSVGQTYGYTF

d_call: .
v_call: TRBV7-9
clone_size: once
j_call: TRBJ2-1
cdr3_nt: TGTGCCAGCAGCTTAGCGCAAAGTTCCCCACTTAACAATGAGCAGTTCTTC
cdr3_aa: CASSLAQSSPLNNEQFF

d_call: .
v_call: TRBV6-6
clone_size: .
j_call: TRBJ2-1
cdr3_nt: TGTGCCAGCAGTTACTCCCCAGGGCGAAATGAGCAGTTCTTC
cdr3_aa: CASSYSPGRNEQFF

d_call: .
v_call: TRBV6-5
clone_size: .
j_call: TRBJ1-2
cdr3_nt: TGTGCCAGCAGTTACGCCGACAGCCCTGTGCGCGGCTACACCTTC
cdr3_aa: CASSYADSPVRGYTF

d_call: TRBD1
v_call: TRBV28
clone_size: .
j_call: TRBJ1-2
cdr3_nt: TGTGCCAGCAGTTCAATGCAGGGGGCGCGAAACTATGGCTACACCTTC
cdr3_aa: CASSSMQGARNYGYTF

d_call: .
v_call: TRBV18
clone_size: .
j_call: TRBJ2-3
cdr3_nt: TGTGCCAGCTCGCGACCGTCGGGACACCTCACAGATACGCAGTATTTT
cdr3_aa: CASSRPSGHLTDTQYF

d_call: TRBD1
v_call: TRBV27
clone_size: .
j_call: TRBJ1-5
cdr3_nt: TGTGCCAGCAGTTTAAGGCATACAGGGGAGATCTGGCAGCCCCAGCATTTT
cdr3_aa: CASSLRHTGEIWQPQHF

d_call: .
v_call: TRBV5-1
clone_size: .
j_call: TRBJ1-2
cdr3_nt: TGCGCCAGCAGTCCCGGGAGGGTTGGCTATGGCTACACCTTC
cdr3_aa: CASSPGRVGYGYTF

d_call: .
v_call: TRBV5-1
clone_size: .
j_call: TRBJ1-1
cdr3_nt: TGCGCCAGCAGCTTAATAGAGAGTAACACTGAAGCTTTCTTT
cdr3_aa: CASSLIESNTEAFF

d_call: .
v_call: TRBV30
clone_size: .
j_call: TRBJ2-7
cdr3_nt: TGTGCCTGGACCTCCGGGTACGAGCAGTACTTC
cdr3_aa: CAWTSGYEQYF

d_call: TRBD2
v_call: TRBV7-8
clone_size: .
j_call: TRBJ2-2
cdr3_nt: TGTGCCAGCAGTGCTAGCGGGAGGTCCCCCGGGGAGCTGTTTTTT
cdr3_aa: CASSASGRSPGELFF

d_call: .
v_call: TRBV28
clone_size: .
j_call: TRBJ1-4
cdr3_nt: TGTGCCAGCAGTACCGGACTGGGAAAACTGTTTTTT
cdr3_aa: CASSTGLGKLFF

d_call: TRBD2
v_call: TRBV9
clone_size: .
j_call: TRBJ2-3
cdr3_nt: TGTGCCAGCAGCTTTAGCGGGGGGACTCCAGATACGCAGTATTTT
cdr3_aa: CASSFSGGTPDTQYF

d_call: .
v_call: TRBV7-9
clone_size: .
j_call: TRBJ2-3
cdr3_nt: TGTGCCAGCAGCTTAGTCGCCGTGGATACGCAGTATTTT
cdr3_aa: CASSLVAVDTQYF

d_call: .
v_call: TRBV9
clone_size: once
j_call: TRBJ2-7
cdr3_nt: TGTGCCAGCAGCGTAGATGCGGGGAAGGCCTACGAGCAGTACTTC
cdr3_aa: CASSVDAGKAYEQYF

d_call: .
v_call: TRBV11-2
clone_size: once
j_call: TRBJ2-5
cdr3_nt: TGTGCCAGCAGCTCTTCGGGGGGACAGGCTATAGGGGAGACCCAGTACTTC
cdr3_aa: CASSSSGGQAIGETQYF

d_call: TRBD2
v_call: TRBV30
clone_size: .
j_call: TRBJ2-7
cdr3_nt: TGTGCCTGGAGTTCGGGAGGGCCAGGCGAGCAGTACTTC
cdr3_aa: CAWSSGGPGEQYF

d_call: TRBD1
v_call: TRBV5-4
clone_size: .
j_call: TRBJ1-1
cdr3_nt: TGTGCCAGCAGAGACCCGGGACAGACGAACACTGAAGCTTTCTTT
cdr3_aa: CASRDPGQTNTEAFF

d_call: TRBD2
v_call: TRBV19
clone_size: .
j_call: TRBJ2-7
cdr3_nt: TGTGCCAGTAGTATAGCTCTAGCGGGAGTTTTCTACGAGCAGTACTTC
cdr3_aa: CASSIALAGVFYEQYF

d_call: .
v_call: TRBV21-1
clone_size: .
j_call: TRBJ1-1
cdr3_nt: TGTGCCAGCACAAATGAGATTGGGCAGGGCTCACCAAACACTGAAGCTTTCTTT
cdr3_aa: CASTNEIGQGSPNTEAFF

d_call: .
v_call: TRBV4-1
clone_size: once
j_call: TRBJ1-5
cdr3_nt: TGCGCCAGCAGCCAAGTAGTGTTGGGCAATCAGCCCCAGCATTTT
cdr3_aa: CASSQVVLGNQPQHF

d_call: TRBD2
v_call: TRBV9
clone_size: .
j_call: TRBJ2-1
cdr3_nt: TGTGCCAGCAGCGTAGACCCCCGAGGGCTAGCGGGAGGGCAATACTCCTACAATGAGCAGTTCTTC
cdr3_aa: CASSVDPRGLAGGQYSYNEQFF